This TCR beta chain was documented in a study of shared clonotypes between healthy human individuals (dated by TCRdb to 2018 to 2021). Concerning the study at large: Three men and two women, aged 18 to 49 years, made up the cohort. For each donor, CD4 naive and CD4 memory were each run on three plates, CD8 naive on two plates, and CD8 memory on one plate. To estimate repertoire size and how much clonotypes are shared between individuals, the study performed deep sequencing of blood TCR repertoires from about five healthy adults. To increase sequencing depth and limit assay-specific biases, different laboratories used diverse techniques to prepare libraries and sequence TCR repertoires. Between about 0.94 and 8.9 billion PBMCs per donor were obtained by leukapheresis. The paper's findings and limits, for the study overall: When a few donors were compared, the shared fraction of clonotypes was around 5% for naive CD4, more than 3% for naive CD8, 2% to 2.5% for memory CD4, and 0.4% for memory CD8. Estimated clonotype richness was generally larger for naive than for memory subsets. Because the study included only a small number of donors, the genetic and exposure-history diversity represented was limited. Clonotypes shared by all four sorted-subset donors showed higher generation probabilities than non-shared clonotypes. Pairwise subsampling indicated that sequencing depth was expected to affect the degree of clonotype sharing among donors. Rarefaction of sorted-subset datasets indicated incomplete sequencing despite the large sequencing depth. Sampling was restricted to blood, and TCR repertoires in tissues likely differ from the TCR repertoires found in blood.

Healthy HIV-negative adults with no recently reported acute infections or vaccinations were included as donors. Every donor was a Caucasian adult living in Nashville, Tennessee, USA. Magnetic negative selection was used to enrich CD4+ T cells, after which naive cells were positively selected on CD45RA and the negative fraction became the memory subset. After blood collection by leukapheresis, PBMCs were isolated using Ficoll-Histopaque density gradient centrifugation and then cryopreserved in the vapor phase of liquid nitrogen. Analytical flow cytometry was used to check the purity and quantity of each magnetically sorted T cell population. Each sorted fraction had its genomic DNA isolated and then quantified by UV absorbance on a Nanodrop 2000c. From the cysteine up to the phenylalanine, the CDR3 has a length of 14 residues. Of all the DNA, just the CDR3 is kept, 42 bases in frame from base 1. For CDR1 and CDR2, the germline V gene lists LGHNA and YNFKEQ. Trimming takes 4 bases off V and 4 bases off J; junction bases not matched to a gene: 3.

Using the deep immunoSEQ assay, multiplex PCR amplified TCR CDR3 regions from genomic DNA. Extracted genomic DNA from each cell subset was spread evenly across all wells of several immunoSEQ 96-well plates, with each plate serving as a replicate. For sorted subsets, approximately 210 ng of genomic DNA, equivalent to roughly 33,000 T cell genomes, went into each replicate PCR. Purified libraries were quantified with a Qubit 3.0 fluorometer, sized on a Bioanalyzer 2100, and re-quantified with the KAPA Library Quantification kit. Every immunoSEQ 96-well plate was sequenced on a dedicated single-read 150-cycle Illumina NextSeq 550 flow cell. As for the authors' bioinformatics: Because the immunoSEQ output held only junctional sequences and lacked quality scores, the filtering could not match the filtering applied to full-length reads. Sequences were annotated with PyIR, a Python wrapper for IgBLAST v1.9, using IMGT germline references to assign V/J genes and CDR3. Reads with weak V/J assignments (E-value above 1e-6), missing CDR3, stop codons, out-of-frame junctions, or ambiguous translated residues were removed. V3J clonotypes were defined as sequences sharing the same inferred V gene, J gene, and CDR3 amino acid sequence. Percentage overlap between repertoires was computed as shared unique clonotypes divided by the size of the smaller repertoire. RTK rarefaction, the Chao1 estimator, and Recon v2.1 estimates of unobserved clonotypes were used to assess repertoire richness. Generation probabilities for all TCRbeta clonotypes obtained by the gDNA method from a handful of donors were computed using OLGA. What TCRdb holds here is the immuneACCESS table cut down to in-frame rearrangements. Part of the clones is not present; checked against another copy, under half of the missing clones reflect an unresolved V gene, and the others are unexplained. The V and J calls and clone size are taken from that table; D and trimming were inferred from the DNA. The sample data list approximately 2.3 million clones, and approximately 93% of these were observed just once. The ten largest clonotypes hold 0.39% of the sample.

In regard to this clone: This clone's antigen is unknown. Base quality data are lacking; no much larger clone is found one base away.

In this chain, TRBV4-2 is recombined with TRBJ2-7; 11 nucleotides in the junction match TRBD1. The sequenced material came from naive CD4+ T cells from PBMCs. In light of the paper, this sample's cell subset or site label describes: CD45RA+ positively selected. The receptor was isolated from a young man in good health. Some clones in this sample may be carry-over from other donors' samples. The CDR3 reads as follows: CASSRTGGAYEQYF. The nucleotide sequence is TGTGCCAGCAGCCGGACAGGGGGCGCGTACGAGCAGTACTTC.